Below, 14 T cell receptor beta chains from the same sample are listed, as sequenced in a study of cytomegalovirus exposure and HLA in healthy donors (dated by TCRdb to 2015 to 2018). The library was generated by the immunoSEQ multiplex PCR assay. In TCRdb, the immuneACCESS table is reduced to in-frame sequences with V and J assigned. These tables do not hold every clone; where another copy was compared, an unresolved V gene accounts for under half, and the others remain unexplained. This sample lists 120,000 or so clones; 89% were detected once. The leading ten clones occupy 1.1% of the sample. The sample comprised PBMCs. The receptors stem from a woman aged 18 to 35 in good health and CMV-seronegative.

This clone appeared a few times. The chain joins TRBV28 to TRBJ2-7; 7 positions match TRBD2. The V and J ends lost 5 bases and 6 bases, in that order; junction bases with no gene match: 19. The CDR3 is made up of 17 amino acids. The germline CDR1 and CDR2 sequences are MDHEN and SYDVKM. DNA for the CDR3: TGTGCCAGCAGTGAGACTCACATAGGACTAGAGGTTGGCGAGCAGTACTTC. It yields the protein CASSETHIGLEVGEQYF.

The chain is built from TRBV2 and TRBJ1-4; D is perhaps TRBD1 (6 bases). CDR3 length equals 19 residues. Germline V gene lookup returns CDR1 SNHLY and CDR2 FYNNEI. Trimming took 7 bases from V and 5 from J, leaving 29 bases between them. CDR3 residues: CASKRGSGQGQDTNEKLFF. CDR3 nucleotide sequence: TGTGCCAGCAAGCGCGGTAGTGGGCAGGGGCAAGATACGAATGAAAAACTGTTTTTT.

The CDR3 DNA follows: TGTGCCAGCAGCTTAAACAGGGGGCAAGACATTCAGTACTTC. Protein product: CASSLNRGQDIQYF. V is TRBV7-9 and J is TRBJ2-4, with 9 positions matching TRBD1. The CDR3 sequence is 14 residues long. V was pared by 2 bases and J by 8 bases, with 4 bases of the junction left unmatched. CDR1 and CDR2 (germline): SEHNR, FQNEAQ (reference sequence).

This clone was counted a single time. The rearrangement joins TRBV23-1 to TRBJ2-7; 7 bases fit TRBD2. TRBV23-1 is reported as an ORF; its role is uncertain. V shed 3 bases, J shed 2 bases, and the junction held 4 bases outside the gene matches. This CDR3 spans 14 amino acids. CDR3 residues: CASSHRGEAYEQYV. The CDR3 DNA reads as TGCGCCAGCAGTCACCGGGGGGAGGCCTACGAGCAGTACGTC.

The chain uses TRBV7-6 and TRBJ1-2, with TRBD1 as a possible D gene (5 bases). Looked up from germline, CDR1 is SGHVS and CDR2 is FNYEAQ. V lost 3 bases and J 5 bases, leaving 28 bases between the germline ends. The CDR3 has 19 amino acids. The CDR3 is CASSFSGRVEGNAQYGYTF. The CDR3 region has the DNA TGTGCCAGCAGCTTTAGTGGCAGGGTGGAGGGAAATGCGCAGTATGGCTACACCTTC.

This chain connects TRBV9 to TRBJ2-3; TRBD2 matches at 8 bases. Losses at the gene ends were 0 bases for V and 5 bases for J; bases not matched to a gene: 8. The CDR3 is 16 residues long. Germline CDR1 reads SGDLS; CDR2 reads YYNGEE. The CDR3 loop is CASSVETGGVGDTQYF. CDR3 nucleotides: TGTGCCAGCAGCGTAGAAACGGGAGGGGTAGGAGATACGCAGTATTTT.

The chain joins TRBV28 to TRBJ2-1, with TRBD1 matching over 7 bases. Germline CDR1 is MDHEN and CDR2 is SYDVKM. The CDR3 totals 16 residues. V shed 6 bases, J shed 0 bases, and the junction held 8 bases outside the gene matches. CDR3 residues: CASSLGDRRSYNEQFF. The CDR3 region has the DNA TGTGCCAGCAGCCTCGGGGACAGACGCTCCTACAATGAGCAGTTCTTC.

This clone has a single count. The chain carries TRBV19 and TRBJ2-5; the match to TRBD2 covers 13 bases. Germline lookup yields CDR1 LNHDA and CDR2 SQIVND (reference sequence). There are 16 residues in the CDR3. The V and J ends lost 2 bases and 5 bases, in that order; junction bases with no gene match: 5. The CDR3: CASSISGTSGAETQYF. For the CDR3, the DNA is TGTGCCAGTAGTATATCCGGGACTAGCGGGGCCGAGACCCAGTACTTC.

CDR3 bases: TGTGCCACCAGCAGAGAGGCGGGAGTGGATACGCAGTATTTT. Amino acid sequence: CATSREAGVDTQYF. This chain connects TRBV15 to TRBJ2-3; 7 bases map to TRBD2. Germline lookup yields CDR1 LNHNV and CDR2 YYDKDF (reference sequence). The CDR3 runs to 14 residues. V lost 0 bases to trimming and J lost 6 bases; unmatched junction nucleotides: 3. Based on the CDR3 plus reference TRBV15 and TRBJ2-3, the full variable domain is DAMVIQNPRYQVTQFGKPVTLSCSQTLNHNVMYWYQQKSSQAPKLLFHYYDKDFNNEADTPDNFQSRRPNTSFCFLDIRSPGLGDTAMYLCATSREAGVDTQYFGPGTRLTVL.

The V call is TRBV7-9, the J call TRBJ2-7, with 8 bases matching TRBD2. The CDR3 has 19 amino acids. The V gene end was trimmed by 4 bases and the J gene end by 3 bases; junction bases not matched to a gene: 20. CDR1 and CDR2 from the germline V gene are SEHNR and FQNEAQ (reference sequence). This chain's CDR3 is CASSSPVKTAGEQFYEQYF. In DNA, the CDR3 is TGTGCCAGCAGCTCTCCCGTCAAAACAGCGGGAGAGCAATTCTACGAGCAGTACTTC.

The chain employs TRBV6-5 and TRBJ1-1; D is perhaps TRBD1 (5 bases). Germline CDR1 and CDR2: MNHEY and SVGAGI. The CDR3 contains 13 residues. V gave up 8 bases and J gave up 6 bases, with 16 bases separating them. CDR3 nucleotide sequence: TGTGCCAGCTTCCCCAGGGAATTCGCTGAAGCTTTCTTT. Its translation is CASFPREFAEAFF.

This clone was detected only once. The chain carries TRBV19 and TRBJ1-2; 8 positions match TRBD1. The CDR3 has 13 amino acids. Germline V lookup: CDR1 LNHDA, CDR2 SQIVND (reference sequence). V trimming: 5 bases; J trimming: 8 bases; junction bases outside the gene matches: 7. The CDR3 spells CASSPGQGRGYTF. The CDR3 DNA is TGTGCCAGTAGTCCCGGACAGGGAAGAGGCTACACCTTC.

The CDR3 sequence: CASSEVVGARTQYF. In DNA form, the CDR3 reads TGTGCCAGCAGTGAAGTAGTCGGAGCTCGTACGCAGTATTTT. The rearrangement uses TRBV6-4 and TRBJ2-3; no reliable D call. With 3 bases removed from V and 8 bases from J, the gap between germline ends came to 15 bases. The germline CDR1 and CDR2 sequences are MRHNA and SNTAGT. This CDR3 contains 14 residues.

The J gene is TRBJ1-3, the V gene TRBV7-8; D uncertain. The CDR3 sequence is 16 residues long. V gave up 2 bases and J gave up 0 bases, with 11 bases separating them. CDR1 SGHVS and CDR2 FQNEAQ come from the germline V gene. The CDR3 here is CASSLYAADSGNTIYF. The CDR3 DNA sequence: TGTGCCAGCAGCTTATATGCCGCGGACTCTGGAAACACCATATATTTT.